This TCR beta chain was retrieved from a study of blood T cell repertoires in COVID-19. Germline lookup yields CDR1 SGHNT and CDR2 YYREEE (reference sequence). The CDR3 has 16 amino acids. Trimming took 5 bases from V and 5 from J; bases not matched to a gene: 11. In the original processing: The assay estimated nucleated cells by amplifying reference gene primers. Clones were sequenced by immunoSEQ multiplex PCR, and TCRdb holds only the in-frame ones, with some missing. V, J and clone size reflect that table, while D and trimming were determined from the DNA. In the table there are under 300,000 clones, more than 70% of which are singletons.

This chain connects TRBV5-4 to TRBJ2-1; 9 positions match TRBD2. The TCR sequence derives from a woman aged 40 to 50 with acute COVID-19. Source material: PBMCs or T cells enriched from blood (not recorded which). The CDR3 loop reads CASREWGSGGNNEQFF. The CDR3 DNA reads TGTGCCAGCAGGGAGTGGGGGAGCGGGGGGAACAATGAGCAGTTCTTC.